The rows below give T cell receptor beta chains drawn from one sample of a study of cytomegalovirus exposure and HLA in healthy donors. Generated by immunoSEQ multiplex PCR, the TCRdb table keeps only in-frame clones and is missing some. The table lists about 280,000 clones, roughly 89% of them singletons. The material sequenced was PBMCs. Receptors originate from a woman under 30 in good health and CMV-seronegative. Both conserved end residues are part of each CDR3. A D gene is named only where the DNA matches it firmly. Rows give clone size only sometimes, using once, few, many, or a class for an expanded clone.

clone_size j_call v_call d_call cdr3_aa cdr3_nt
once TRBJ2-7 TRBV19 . CASSMVGLSSYEQYF TGTGCCAGTAGTATGGTTGGGCTTAGCTCCTACGAGCAGTACTTC
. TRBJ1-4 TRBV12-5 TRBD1 CASGFGTPRGDEKLFF TGTGCTAGTGGTTTTGGTACCCCCAGGGGGGATGAAAAACTGTTTTTT
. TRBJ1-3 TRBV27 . CASSFSSSSGNTIYF TGTGCCAGCAGTTTTAGCTCGAGCTCTGGAAACACCATATATTTT
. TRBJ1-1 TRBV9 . CASSVVANTEAFF TGTGCCAGCAGCGTAGTAGCGAACACTGAAGCTTTCTTT
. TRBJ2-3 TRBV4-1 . CASSRIGSRTDTQYF TGCGCCAGCAGCCGAATCGGTTCCCGAACAGATACGCAGTATTTT
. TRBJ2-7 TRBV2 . CASSERTGSYYEQYF TGTGCCAGCAGTGAACGAACAGGGTCTTACTACGAGCAGTACTTC
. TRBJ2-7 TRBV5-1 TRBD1 CASSSPGTGGWSYEQYF TGCGCCAGCAGCTCGCCCGGGACAGGGGGCTGGTCCTACGAGCAGTACTTC
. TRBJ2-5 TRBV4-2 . CASSQVSSETQYF TGTGCCAGCAGCCAAGTTTCCTCAGAGACCCAGTACTTC
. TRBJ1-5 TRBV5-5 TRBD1 CASSLMQGGQPQHF TGTGCCAGCAGCTTGATGCAGGGGGGTCAGCCCCAGCATTTT
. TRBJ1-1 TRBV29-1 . CSVEGLDSWNTEAFF TGCAGCGTTGAGGGGCTTGACTCCTGGAACACTGAAGCTTTCTTT
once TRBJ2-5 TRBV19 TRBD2 CASSAWSSGQETQYF TGTGCCAGTAGTGCTTGGTCTAGCGGGCAAGAGACCCAGTACTTC
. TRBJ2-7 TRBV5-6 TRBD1 CASSYDRGTYEQYF TGTGCCAGCAGCTACGACAGGGGAACCTACGAGCAGTACTTC
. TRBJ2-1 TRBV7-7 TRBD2 CASSFRVAGEGEQFF TGTGCTAGCAGCTTTCGGGTAGCGGGGGAGGGAGAGCAGTTCTTC
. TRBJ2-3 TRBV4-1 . CASSQVGDTQYF TGCGCCAGCAGCCAAGTCGGGGATACGCAGTATTTT
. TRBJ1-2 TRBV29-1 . CSVYRTENYGYTF TGCAGCGTTTACCGGACAGAGAACTATGGCTACACCTTC
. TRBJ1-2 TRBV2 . CASSEVAGFYGYTF TGTGCCAGCAGTGAAGTGGCAGGGTTCTATGGCTACACCTTC
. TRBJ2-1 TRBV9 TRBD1 CASSLNRGPTNNEQFF TGTGCCAGCAGCCTAAACAGGGGGCCTACCAACAATGAGCAGTTCTTC
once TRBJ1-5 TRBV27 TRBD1 CASRLGQGNQPQHF TGTGCCAGCAGGCTGGGACAGGGGAATCAGCCCCAGCATTTT
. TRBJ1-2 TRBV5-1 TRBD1 CASSPGTGGSKLYGYTF TGCGCCAGCAGCCCGGGGACAGGGGGGAGTAAGCTATATGGCTACACCTTC
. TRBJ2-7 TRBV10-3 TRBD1 CAISDLGTGGHKQYF TGTGCCATCAGTGATCTAGGGACAGGGGGACACAAGCAGTACTTC
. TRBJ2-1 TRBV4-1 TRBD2 CASSQGSGGARINEQFF TGCGCCAGCAGCCAAGGTTCCGGGGGGGCCAGGATTAATGAGCAGTTCTTC
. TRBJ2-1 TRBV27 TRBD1 CASSLPGQYNEQFF TGTGCCAGCAGTTTACCGGGACAGTACAATGAGCAGTTCTTC
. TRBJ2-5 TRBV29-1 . CSVDGQETQYF TGCAGCGTTGACGGACAGGAGACCCAGTACTTC
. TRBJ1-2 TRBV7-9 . CSSSSDMFYTF TGTTCCAGCAGCTCGGACATGTTCTACACCTTC
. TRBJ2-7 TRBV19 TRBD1 CASSIMRTGGVEQYF TGTGCCAGTAGTATAATGAGGACAGGGGGCGTCGAGCAGTACTTC
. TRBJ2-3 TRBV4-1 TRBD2 CASSSAGGQTDTQYF TGCGCCAGCAGCTCAGCGGGGGGGCAGACAGATACGCAGTATTTT
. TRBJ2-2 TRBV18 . CASSPPGGRTGELFF TGTGCCAGCTCACCACCGGGGGGGCGCACCGGGGAGCTGTTTTTT
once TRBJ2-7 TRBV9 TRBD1 CASSVGQGLGYEQYF TGTGCCAGCAGCGTAGGACAGGGTTTGGGCTACGAGCAGTACTTC
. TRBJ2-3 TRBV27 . CASSFSRGDTQYF TGTGCCAGCAGTTTTTCGCGAGGAGATACGCAGTATTTT
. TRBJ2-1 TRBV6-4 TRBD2 CASSPLAGGNNEQFF TGTGCCAGCAGTCCCCTAGCGGGGGGGAACAATGAGCAGTTCTTC
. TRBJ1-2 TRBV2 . CASPSGRGGYTF TGTGCCAGCCCGTCCGGGCGGGGTGGCTACACCTTC
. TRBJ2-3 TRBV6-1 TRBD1 CASRGTGISTDTQYF TGTGCCAGCAGAGGGACAGGGATCAGCACAGATACGCAGTATTTT
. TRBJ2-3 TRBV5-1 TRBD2 CASSPGGAGQTRDTQYF TGCGCCAGCAGCCCCGGGGGGGCGGGGCAAACTAGGGATACGCAGTATTTT
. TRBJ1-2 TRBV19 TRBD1 CASSFRDRGNYGYTF TGTGCCAGTAGTTTCCGGGACAGGGGAAACTATGGCTACACCTTC
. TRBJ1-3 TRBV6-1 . CASSSTGTSGNTIYF TGTGCCAGCAGCTCCACAGGGACCTCTGGAAACACCATATATTTT
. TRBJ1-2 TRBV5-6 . CASSPPTGANYGYTF TGTGCCAGCAGCCCGCCCACCGGGGCTAACTATGGCTACACCTTC
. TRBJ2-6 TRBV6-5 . CASTQFSSGANVLTF TGTGCCAGCACACAGTTCAGCTCTGGGGCCAACGTCCTGACTTTC
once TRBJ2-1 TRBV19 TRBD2 CASSWTSGGPQFF TGTGCCAGTAGTTGGACTAGCGGGGGGCCGCAGTTCTTC